Ten or more counts support the clone carrying this T cell receptor (beta chain). What it binds is not known. This record belongs to a study of CD8 T cells in ankylosing spondylitis. Findings of the study overall: Within peripheral blood, clones linked to disease were CD8+ and relatively rare. In ankylosing spondylitis blood, a motif of fewer than 10 highly homologous TCR beta variants appeared characteristic. Disease-associated clones were reportedly significantly overrepresented in matched ankylosing spondylitis synovial fluid.

As the method for making TCR beta libraries, quantitative 5'-RACE with molecular barcodes was used. In TCRdb, the 5' RACE reads were re-called with MiXCR into one record per CDR3 protein. The data hold around 770,000 distinct CDR3 sequences, with approximately 10% observed a single time. Sequences were obtained from blood, either unsorted or a sorted T cell fraction (not recorded which). The clonotype comes from a male donor with ankylosing spondylitis.

In DNA, the CDR3 is TGTGCCAGCAGCCCAGGATCCCCCGCCTACAATGAGCAGTTCTTC. It yields the protein CASSPGSPAYNEQFF. The chain uses TRBV6-1 and TRBJ2-1; D gene uncertain. The CDR3 consists of 15 residues. CDR1 MNHNS and CDR2 SASEGT come from the germline V gene. V was pared by 6 bases and J by 2 bases, with 14 bases between.